These 9 T cell receptor beta chains originate from one sample sequenced in a study of monozygotic twins with inflammatory bowel disease. TCRdb reprocessed the 5' RACE reads, keeping one entry per CDR3 protein, no DNA. The sample has 300,000 to 400,000 distinct CDR3 sequences, and its top ten clones hold approximately 2.4%. Sample: blood. These receptors were obtained from a human donor with ulcerative colitis or Crohn's disease, or a healthy co-twin of an affected twin (not recorded which).

This chain uses TRBV7-2 with TRBJ2-1; TCRdb's D call of TRBD2 is untestable without DNA. Germline CDR1 reads SGHTA; CDR2 reads FQGNSA. The CDR3 contains 17 residues. CDR3 residues: CASSAGLAGLQYNEQFF.

V is TRBV4-3 and J is TRBJ2-1. The CDR3 runs 14 residues. Germline V gives CDR1 LGHNA, CDR2 YSLEER. The CDR3 sequence: CASSQDSYYNEQFF.

V is TRBV7-3 and J is TRBJ2-6. The germline V gene has CDR1 SGHTA and CDR2 FQGTGA. The CDR3 is 15 amino acids. CDR3 sequence reads: CASSLSSSGANVLTF.

The chain joins TRBV5-1 to TRBJ2-2. Germline-derived CDR1 and CDR2 are SGHRS and YFSETQ. This CDR3 contains 13 residues. The CDR3 sequence is CASRGPVTGELFF.

This chain connects TRBV18 to TRBJ2-5; no DNA is available, so the TRBD1 call from TCRdb remains unchecked. CDR3 length equals 13 residues. CDR1 and CDR2 from the germline V gene are KGHSH and LQKENI. CDR3 in amino acids: CASSRQDQETQYF.

The rearrangement uses TRBV6-1 and TRBJ1-1; TCRdb calls TRBD1, which cannot be checked without DNA. Germline assignment: CDR1 MNHNS and CDR2 SASEGT. The CDR3 is 15 residues long. The CDR3 is CASSEAVGGDTEAFF.

The gene calls are TRBV20-1 and TRBJ2-5. The CDR3 is made up of 12 amino acids. Germline CDR1 and CDR2: DFQATT and SNEGSKA (reference sequence). The CDR3 sequence is CSAREQVRTQYF.

J is TRBJ2-7 and V is TRBV7-9. Germline loops: CDR1 SEHNR, CDR2 FQNEAQ (reference sequence). This CDR3 comprises 13 residues. The CDR3 loop is CASSRTPYYEQYF. Complete variable domain (other parts from reference TRBV7-9 and TRBJ2-7): DTGVSQNPRHKITKRGQNVTFRCDPISEHNRLYWYRQTLGQGPEFLTYFQNEAQLEKSRLLSDRFSAERPKGSFSTLEIQRTEQGDSAMYLCASSRTPYYEQYFGPGTRLTVT.

The chain combines TRBV2 with TRBJ1-5; the TRBD1 assignment by TCRdb is unverifiable without DNA. CDR1 SNHLY and CDR2 FYNNEI come from the germline V gene. This CDR3 spans 15 amino acids. CDR3 in amino acids: CASTSQTGVNQPQHF.